These 28 T cell receptor beta chains share one sample of origin, sequenced in a study of regulatory T cells in long-lasting Graves disease. Stated time point: newly diagnosed GD, antithyroid drugs for less than 3 months. With RNA extracted from PBMCs as input, the TCR library was made. Library construction for TCR beta used iRepertoire HTBI primers and Arm-PCR of CDR3 regions. TCRdb reprocessed the multiplex PCR reads via MiXCR and lists one record per CDR3 protein. Altogether 350,000 to 450,000 distinct CDR3 sequences are present, around 14% being singletons, with the ten largest covering over 15%. The same data also contributed to another study, on T cells in Graves' hyperthyroidism and ophthalmopathy.

The sample was peripheral blood mononuclear cells (PBMCs), taken at new diagnosis, from a patient treated with antithyroid drugs. These receptors were collected from a woman in her twenties or thirties with Graves disease.

Ten or more counts support this clonotype. The chain joins TRBV5-4 to TRBJ2-1, with D perhaps given as TRBD1 or TRBD2 (5 bases each). The CDR3 covers 15 residues. Germline CDR1 is SGHNT and CDR2 is YYREEE (reference sequence). V was pared by 0 bases and J by 5 bases, with 12 bases between. The CDR3 DNA reads as TGTGCCAGCAGCTTGGAGAGGTGGGGGAACAATGAGCAGTTCTTC. Amino acid sequence: CASSLERWGNNEQFF. Filled out from reference TRBV5-4 and TRBJ2-1, the complete variable domain reads ETGVTQSPTHLIKTRGQQVTLRCSSQSGHNTVSWYQQALGQGPQFIFQYYREEENGRGNFPPRFSGLQFPNYSSELNVNALELDDSALYLCASSLERWGNNEQFFGPGTRLTVL.

This clonotype has only a few counts. The chain employs TRBV10-3 and TRBJ1-6; 9 positions agree with TRBD1. CDR1 is ENHRY and CDR2 is SYGVKD in the germline V gene. The length of the CDR3 is 15 residues. J lost 9 bases, V lost 2 bases, and 5 bases had no gene match. As DNA, the CDR3 is TGTGCCATCAGTGAGGACGGGACAGGGACTTCACCCCTCCACTTT. This sequence encodes CAISEDGTGTSPLHF.

This clonotype was seen a handful of times. This chain connects TRBV19 to TRBJ1-3, with D unresolved. Germline assignment: CDR1 LNHDA and CDR2 SQIVND (reference sequence). V gave up 10 bases and J gave up 0 bases, with 10 bases separating them. The CDR3 covers 13 residues. DNA of the CDR3: TGTGCCACCCGGGGTCCCTCTGGAAACACCATATATTTT. Translating gives CATRGPSGNTIYF.

This clonotype was counted ten times or more. This chain connects TRBV3-1 to TRBJ2-1, with 9 bases matching TRBD2. Germline CDR1 LGHDT, CDR2 YNNKEL (reference sequence). CDR3 length equals 16 residues. V lost 1 base and J lost 7; bases outside the gene matches: 8. The CDR3 nucleotides read TGTGCCAGCAGCCAAGGCGGGAGGGCCGCTTGGAATGAGCAGTTCTTC. Translating gives CASSQGGRAAWNEQFF.

The chain links TRBV24-1 to TRBJ2-2, with 11 bases fitting TRBD2. The V gene end was trimmed by 5 bases and the J gene end by 0 bases; junction bases not matched to a gene: 10. Germline V CDR1 and CDR2: KGHDR, SFDVKD. The CDR3 length is 19 residues. The CDR3 nucleotides are TGTGCCACCAGTGCCGTACCCCCGGGACTAGCGGCGAACACCGGGGAGCTGTTTTTT. Its translation is CATSAVPPGLAANTGELFF.

This clonotype was picked up a small number of times. The rearrangement uses TRBV7-8 and TRBJ2-1, with D hard to call. Germline-derived CDR1 and CDR2 are SGHVS and FQNEAQ. Deletions cut 3 bases from V and 10 bases from J, with 16 bases between. The CDR3 runs 14 residues. As DNA, the CDR3 is TGTGCCAGCAGCTTTGCCCTATTGGTCTACGAGCAGTTCTTC. It specifies CASSFALLVYEQFF.

This clonotype was detected many times. This rearrangement joins TRBV28 to TRBJ1-2, with 8 bases that match TRBD1. Germline CDR1 and CDR2: MDHEN and SYDVKM. The CDR3 is 15 residues long. With 2 bases clipped from V and 4 bases from J, the junction kept 6 bases outside the gene matches. CDR3 sequence: CASSLLTGDFYGYTF. CDR3 coding DNA: TGTGCCAGCAGTTTACTGACAGGGGATTTCTATGGCTACACCTTC.

This clonotype has just a few counts. This may stem from a read error, because a much larger clone lies one nucleotide away. The chain uses TRBV30 and TRBJ2-7; perhaps TRBD1 as D (6 bases). The CDR3 is 12 residues long. The germline V gene encodes CDR1 GTSNPN and CDR2 SVGIG (reference sequence). Between the trimmed V and J ends, which lost 4 bases and 0 bases, there was a span of 7 bases. The CDR3 loop is CAWKGDSYEQYF. The DNA of the CDR3 is TGTGCCTGGAAGGGGGACTCCTACGAGCAGTACTTC.

V and J are TRBV6-2 or TRBV6-3 and TRBJ2-1; 7 bases align to TRBD1. The CDR3 is made up of 16 amino acids. The germline gives CDR1 MNHEY, CDR2 SVGEGT. The V and J ends lost 6 bases and 0 bases, in that order; junction bases with no gene match: 8. This CDR3 reads CASSQAEGASYNEQFF. CDR3 nucleotides: TGTGCCAGCAGCCAAGCAGAGGGGGCCTCCTACAATGAGCAGTTCTTC.

This clonotype occurred many times. The CDR3 DNA is TGTGCCAGCAGCTCAACCTGGGACAGGGGGGCCGGATCTGGCTACACTGAAGCTTTCTTT. Translation gives CASSSTWDRGAGSGYTEAFF. This sequence joins TRBV11-2 and TRBJ1-1, with TRBD1 matching 11 bases. The CDR3 covers 20 residues. V shed 4 bases and J 3 bases; nucleotides not matched to a gene: 19. Germline CDR1 is SGHAT and CDR2 is FQNNGV.

This clonotype was seen repeatedly, ten times or more. The chain is built from TRBV3-1 and TRBJ2-1; a weak D match, TRBD2 (7 bases). The CDR3 is 14 residues long. V was shortened by 6 bases and J by 6 bases, with 15 bases between the two germline ends. Germline V gene sequence: CDR1 LGHDT, CDR2 YNNKEL (reference sequence). The CDR3 DNA is TGTGCCAGCAGTCTTATGAGGGGGGGCAATGAGCAGTTCTTC. Encoded protein: CASSLMRGGNEQFF.

This clonotype was seen repeatedly, ten times or more. The chain carries TRBV29-1 and TRBJ2-3, with D possibly matching TRBD1 (5 bases). The CDR3 runs 12 residues. Trimming left V 3 bases short and J 4 bases short, with 8 bases between. Germline V gene lookup returns CDR1 SQVTM and CDR2 ANQGSEA. CDR3 amino acids: CSVEDTSDTQYF. The CDR3 DNA follows: TGCAGCGTTGAGGACACATCAGATACGCAGTATTTT.

There are many counts of this clonotype. Its ends do not fully match the called genes, so a read error is possible. DNA for the CDR3: TGCAGCGTTGTGGGTAATGCCTTC. It encodes CSVVGNAF. The chain uses TRBV29-1 and TRBJ1-2, with D uncertain. Per the germline V gene, CDR1 is SQVTM and CDR2 is ANQGSEA. The CDR3 length is 8 residues.

This clonotype turned up a few times. This sequence joins TRBV25-1 and TRBJ2-1; the D gene is possibly TRBD1 (6 bases). V gave up 4 bases and J gave up 5 bases, with 15 bases separating them. CDR3 size: 15 residues. Per germline, CDR1 MGHDK and CDR2 SYGVNS. The CDR3 DNA sequence: TGTGCCAGCAGTGCCAGGGGAACTCCTCACAATGAGCAGTTCTTC. Protein: CASSARGTPHNEQFF.

This clonotype was detected many times. The chain uses TRBV20-1 and TRBJ2-7, with 7 bases that match TRBD1. This CDR3 spans 12 amino acids. Germline V lookup: CDR1 DFQATT, CDR2 SNEGSKA (reference sequence). With V trimmed by 3 bases and J by 3 bases, 2 bases remained unmatched. The CDR3 loop reads CSARGDSYEQYF. CDR3 nucleotides: TGCAGTGCTAGGGGGGACAGCTACGAGCAGTACTTC.

This clonotype was observed at least ten times. The V gene is TRBV5-1, the J gene TRBJ2-1; 7 bases are shared with TRBD2. CDR3 length: 16 amino acids. The V segment lost 0 bases and the J segment 5 bases; nucleotides outside the gene matches: 8. Germline V CDR1 and CDR2: SGHRS, YFSETQ. CDR3 protein: CASSLGLASGNNEQFF. DNA for the CDR3: TGCGCCAGCAGCTTGGGACTAGCAAGTGGGAACAATGAGCAGTTCTTC.

This clonotype turned up a few times. The rearrangement links TRBV2 to TRBJ1-5; TRBD1 might be the D (5 bases). V was pared by 2 bases and J by 6 bases, with 14 bases between. The CDR3 is 15 residues long. CDR1 is SNHLY, CDR2 FYNNEI, per germline. The CDR3, as DNA: TGTGCCAGCAGTGAACCGGGCCAGGGCAGTCAGCCCCAGCATTTT. This encodes CASSEPGQGSQPQHF.

The gene calls are TRBV24-1 and TRBJ2-2; D remains ambiguous. Trimming took 3 bases from V and 9 from J, leaving 13 bases between them. This CDR3 is 14 amino acids long. Germline V gene data show CDR1 as KGHDR and CDR2 as SFDVKD. The CDR3 bases are TGTGCCACCAGTGATCGGACCCCCGACTGGGAGCTGTTTTTT. Translation gives CATSDRTPDWELFF.

The V and J genes are TRBV9 and TRBJ2-7, with 14 nucleotides matching TRBD2. The CDR3 length is 14 residues. Looked up from germline, CDR1 is SGDLS and CDR2 is YYNGEE. This chain's CDR3 is CARGGLAGAYEQYF. The DNA of the CDR3 is TGTGCGCGGGGGGGACTAGCGGGAGCCTACGAGCAGTACTTC.

The chain couples TRBV18 to TRBJ1-1; D might be TRBD1 (6 bases). V lost 6 bases and J lost 1, with 18 bases in between. CDR3 length: 16 residues. Germline V gene sequence: CDR1 KGHSH, CDR2 LQKENI. CDR3 in amino acids: CASSPQGPQTNTEAFF. In nucleotides, the CDR3 is TGTGCCAGCTCGCCCCAGGGGCCCCAAACGAACACTGAAGCTTTCTTT.

This clonotype was counted only a few times. The rearrangement links TRBV6-9 to TRBJ2-2; a weak D match, TRBD2 (5 bases). Germline V CDR1 and CDR2: MNHGY, SVAAGI. This CDR3 spans 16 amino acids. V lost 3 bases, J lost 5 bases, and 16 bases lay in between. The CDR3: CASSYWGREPTGELFF. The CDR3 bases are TGTGCCAGCAGTTACTGGGGTCGGGAACCGACCGGGGAGCTGTTTTTT.

This clonotype was detected ten times or more. V is TRBV7-6 and J is TRBJ2-7; TRBD2 is a possible D gene (6 bases). The CDR3 is 14 residues long. V was cut by 5 bases and J by 2 bases, with 13 bases left in between. CDR1 and CDR2 from the germline V gene are SGHVS and FNYEAQ. Written as DNA, the CDR3 is TGTGCCAGCAGCCCGGGAGAGGGCCCCTACGAGCAGTACTTC. Protein product: CASSPGEGPYEQYF.

This clonotype was found many times. V gene TRBV6-1 combines with J gene TRBJ2-7; 11 nucleotides agree with TRBD2. V shed 6 bases and J 2 bases; nucleotides not matched to a gene: 6. The CDR3 is 15 amino acids. Germline V gives CDR1 MNHNS, CDR2 SASEGT. CDR3 nucleotide sequence: TGTGCCAGCAGACCCCGGACTAGCGGGCCCTACGAGCAGTACTTC. This sequence encodes CASRPRTSGPYEQYF.

This clonotype has a count of ten or more. The rearrangement links TRBV20-1 to TRBJ2-7, with D perhaps matching TRBD1 or TRBD2 (6 bases each). Germline values: CDR1 DFQATT, CDR2 SNEGSKA (reference sequence). This CDR3 is 12 amino acids long. V was cut by 3 bases and J by 6 bases, with 12 bases left in between. The CDR3 reads CSASLGGSEQYF. The DNA for the CDR3 is TGCAGTGCTAGCCTGGGGGGCTCCGAGCAGTACTTC.

Notes on this clonotype: A junction end diverges from the germline sequence, so it may reflect a read error. This chain joins TRBV7-2 and TRBJ2-5, with TRBD2 identical over 9 bases. The DNA end lines up better with TRBJ2-1; the J call may be wrong. This CDR3 region has 17 residues. CDR1 is SGHTA and CDR2 is FQGNSA in the germline V gene. The chain's CDR3 is CASSLHLSSGVSNEQFF. The CDR3 DNA is TGCGCCAGCAGCCTCCACCTCTCTAGCGGGGTGAGCAATGAGCAGTTCTTC.

This clonotype was recorded at least ten times. This chain joins TRBV6-2 or TRBV6-3 and TRBJ2-5, with 8 nucleotides matching TRBD2. CDR3 length equals 16 residues. Germline V gene lookup returns CDR1 MNHEY and CDR2 SVGEGT. J gave up 4 bases and V 2 bases, and 9 bases lay outside the gene matches. The CDR3 loop is CASSYRSGSNLETQYF. The CDR3 nucleotides read TGTGCCAGCAGTTACAGAAGCGGGAGTAACTTAGAGACCCAGTACTTC.

V usage is TRBV9 and J usage is TRBJ1-1, with D uncertain. V dropped 0 bases and J dropped 4 bases, with 13 bases sitting between them. The CDR3 runs to 15 residues. Looked up from germline, CDR1 is SGDLS and CDR2 is YYNGEE. The CDR3, as DNA: TGTGCCAGCAGCGTAGCAAGCGGGCCAGGCACTGAAGCTTTCTTT. Translation: CASSVASGPGTEAFF.

Comments on this clonotype: A read error may be the cause here, since a much bigger clone is one base away. V usage is TRBV7-9 and J usage is TRBJ1-1, with no clear D. Germline V gives CDR1 SEHNR, CDR2 FQNEAQ (reference sequence). This CDR3 contains 12 residues. In DNA form, the CDR3 reads TGTACCACTGGGAGATCGGACACTGAAGCTTTCTTT. This encodes CTTGRSDTEAFF.